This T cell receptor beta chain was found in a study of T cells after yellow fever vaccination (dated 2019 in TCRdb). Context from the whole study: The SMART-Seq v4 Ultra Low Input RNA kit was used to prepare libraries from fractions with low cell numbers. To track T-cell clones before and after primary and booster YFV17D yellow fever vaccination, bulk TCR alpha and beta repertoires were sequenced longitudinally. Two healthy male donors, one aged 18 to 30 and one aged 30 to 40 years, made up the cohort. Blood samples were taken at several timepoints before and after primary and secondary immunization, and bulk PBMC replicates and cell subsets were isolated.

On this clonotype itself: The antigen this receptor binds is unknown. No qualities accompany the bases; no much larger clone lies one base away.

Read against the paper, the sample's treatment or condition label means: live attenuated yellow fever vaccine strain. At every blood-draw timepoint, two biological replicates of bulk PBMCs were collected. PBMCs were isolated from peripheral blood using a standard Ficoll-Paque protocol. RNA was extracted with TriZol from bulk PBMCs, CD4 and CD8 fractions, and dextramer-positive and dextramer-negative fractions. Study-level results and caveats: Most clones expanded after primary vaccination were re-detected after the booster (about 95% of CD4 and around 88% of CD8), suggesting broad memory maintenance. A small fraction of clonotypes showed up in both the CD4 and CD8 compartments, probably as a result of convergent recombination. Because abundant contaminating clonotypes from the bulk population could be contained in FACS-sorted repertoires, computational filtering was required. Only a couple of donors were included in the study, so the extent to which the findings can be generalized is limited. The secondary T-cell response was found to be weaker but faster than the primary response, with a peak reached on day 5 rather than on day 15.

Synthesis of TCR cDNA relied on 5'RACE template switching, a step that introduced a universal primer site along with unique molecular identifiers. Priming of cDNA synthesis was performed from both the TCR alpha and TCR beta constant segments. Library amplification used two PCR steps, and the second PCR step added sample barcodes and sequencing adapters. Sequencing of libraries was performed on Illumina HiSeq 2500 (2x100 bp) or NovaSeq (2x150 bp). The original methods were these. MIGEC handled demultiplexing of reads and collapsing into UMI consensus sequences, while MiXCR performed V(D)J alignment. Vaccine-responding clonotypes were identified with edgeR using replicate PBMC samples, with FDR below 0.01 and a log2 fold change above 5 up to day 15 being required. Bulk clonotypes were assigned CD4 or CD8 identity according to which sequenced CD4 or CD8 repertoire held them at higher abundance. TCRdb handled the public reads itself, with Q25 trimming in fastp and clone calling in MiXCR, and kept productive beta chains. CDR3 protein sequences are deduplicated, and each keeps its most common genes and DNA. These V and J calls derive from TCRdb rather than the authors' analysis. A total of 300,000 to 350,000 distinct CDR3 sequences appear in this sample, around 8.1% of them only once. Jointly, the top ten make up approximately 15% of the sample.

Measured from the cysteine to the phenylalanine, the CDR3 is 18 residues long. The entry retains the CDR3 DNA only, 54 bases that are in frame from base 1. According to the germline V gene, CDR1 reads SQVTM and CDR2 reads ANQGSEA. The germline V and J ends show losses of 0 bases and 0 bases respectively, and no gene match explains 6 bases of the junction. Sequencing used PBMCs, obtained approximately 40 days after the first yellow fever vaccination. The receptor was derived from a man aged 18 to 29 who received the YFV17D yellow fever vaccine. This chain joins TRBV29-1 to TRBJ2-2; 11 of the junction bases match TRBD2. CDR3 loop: CSVEDEASGGSNTGELFF. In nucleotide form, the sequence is TGCAGCGTTGAAGACGAGGCTAGCGGGGGGTCGAACACCGGGGAGCTGTTTTTT.